The sequence of this TCR beta chain was determined in a study of T cell responses to AZD1222 COVID-19 vaccine. Study conclusions and caveats: Baseline serostatus was positive in only six AZD1222 recipients. Nearly half of the spike-specific TCRs reportedly recognize variant regions that carry no mutations. Every sample of the repertoires postdated the peak T cell response. Females made up more of the donors, who were largely white British, and clonal diversity may have come out too low.

The repertoire was sequenced with immunoSEQ multiplex PCR; TCRdb's copy has only in-frame clones and lacks some. The sample lists 84,000 or so clones; roughly nine tenths were seen once. V dropped 0 bases and J dropped 8 bases, with 16 bases sitting between them. Germline V CDR1 and CDR2: LGHNA, YSLEER. The CDR3 loop spans 15 amino acids. This clone was recorded only once. As yet, its antigen is unknown. The sequence was obtained from an adult in good health. Here the sequenced sample was peripheral blood, taken on day 0 of AZD1222 vaccination. V usage is TRBV4-3 and J usage is TRBJ1-2, with D hard to call. CDR3 amino acids: CASSQEDRSVGGYTF. The CDR3 region has the DNA TGCGCCAGCAGCCAAGAGGACCGGTCCGTGGGGGGCTACACCTTC.